This TCR beta chain was profiled in a study of blood T cell repertoires in COVID-19. For the study at large: Acute and convalescent COVID-19 samples came from the United States, Italy and Spain. Nucleic acid was either cDNA or gDNA, and it came from T cells, B-cell-depleted T cells, or PBMCs.

Germline V gives CDR1 SEHNR, CDR2 FQNEAQ (reference sequence). Germline trimming cut 1 base from V and 5 bases from J; bases unmatched to any gene: 5. The length of the CDR3 is 16 residues. Authors' processing steps: Reference gene primer amplification gave estimated nucleated cell counts. The table came from immunoSEQ multiplex PCR; TCRdb's copy has only in-frame clones and leaves some out. That table is the source of V, J and clone size, and D and trimming were worked out from the DNA. The table lists 44,000 or so clones, roughly 70% of them singletons, with 5.5% to 6.5% in the top ten. The V gene is TRBV7-9, the J gene TRBJ2-5; 12 positions agree with TRBD2. The TCR was taken from a man older than 75 with acute or convalescent COVID-19. Sample: peripheral blood. The CDR3 reads CASSLGLAGARETQYF. CDR3 coding DNA: TGTGCCAGCAGCTTAGGACTAGCGGGGGCCCGGGAGACCCAGTACTTC.